This TCR beta chain derives from a study of CD8 T cells in Susac syndrome (dated by TCRdb to the late 2010s). Concerning the study at large: The study used repertoire sequencing to test whether antigen drove CD8+ T cell activation and differentiation in Susac syndrome. The study compared CD8+ T cell repertoire clonality among roughly 12 healthy donors, around 14 Susac syndrome patients and about 16 multiple sclerosis patients.

Comments on this clonotype: The target of this receptor is not known. No much larger clone exists at a distance of one base, and base qualities are not known.

Peripheral blood CD8+ and CD4+ T cells from healthy donors, Susac syndrome patients and multiple sclerosis patients were profiled by high-throughput TCR beta sequencing. Multiple sclerosis controls were treatment-naive patients with stable or active relapsing-remitting disease fulfilling revised McDonald criteria. Bulk CD8+ and CD4+ T cells were purified by magnetic negative isolation, whereas CD8+ TEMRA cells were enriched by FACS. Blood was collected in EDTA tubes and processed within 24 hours, with PBMCs isolated through density gradient centrifugation. PBMCs intended for TCR sequencing were frozen in liquid nitrogen and were later thawed in a 37 degrees C water bath. The sorted or isolated CD4+, CD8+ and CD8+ TEMRA cells reached a purity of at least 90%. Trimming removed 2 bases from V and 6 bases from J; the gene matches leave 2 bases unexplained. Measured from the cysteine to the phenylalanine, the CDR3 is 15 residues long. The kept DNA is CDR3 alone, 45 bases in frame from the first base. Taken from the germline V gene, the CDR1 and CDR2 loops are MDHEN and SYDVKM.

RNA was extracted with the RNeasy kit and about 0.5 to 1 ug was reverse transcribed using random hexamers. TCR beta CDR3 regions were amplified with the immunoSEQ multiplex PCR assay covering 54 Vbeta and 13 Jbeta segments. PCR amplification bias was corrected using a synthetic template baseline for primer optimization and computational correction. The paper's processing steps were these. Only productive sequences were kept, with reads annotated to V, D and J genes according to IMGT and analyzed in immunoSEQ Analyzer. Clonality was calculated as one minus the Shannon entropy normalized by log2 of the number of productive unique sequences. For each patient and control, public and private clones were evaluated among the 100 most prevalent clones. Clones were defined as Susac-specific if absent from the healthy and MS cohorts, from roughly 1,100 published viral clones and from other ImmuneACCESS disease sequences. The public reads were reprocessed in TCRdb via fastp at Q25 and MiXCR, keeping in-frame beta chains. Rows merge per CDR3 protein into single entries with the most common DNA and genes. Here the V and J calls rest on TCRdb's processing, not on the authors' analysis. The table for this sample lists 250,000 to 300,000 distinct CDR3 sequences; approximately 84% of them were counted only once. The ten largest clonotypes hold 0.11% of the sample.

Results the study describes overall, beyond this receptor: The number of individuals in the TCR sequencing and HLA analysis was recognized as being relatively small.

The V gene is TRBV28 and the J gene is TRBJ2-2; the junction holds 11 bases that match TRBD2. Sequencing was done on a sample of CD8+ T cells from PBMCs. The TCR originated in a human donor with multiple sclerosis. The CDR3 is CASSLIAGGSGELFF. The nucleotides read TGTGCCAGCAGTTTAATAGCGGGAGGGTCCGGGGAGCTGTTTTTT.